A selection of T cell receptor beta chains follows, all from one sample in a study of T cell repertoires in cytomegalovirus infection. Antigens of these TCRs are unknown. TCRdb recomputed calls from the reads with MiXCR, one row per CDR3 protein. The sample yields 350,000 to 400,000 distinct CDR3 sequences, roughly 34% seen once. The specimen was cultured PBMCs, collected from culture after CMV antigen stimulation. All receptors come from a human donor in good health (CMV status not recorded). Some clones in this sample may be carry-over from other donors' samples. The CDR3 runs from the conserved cysteine through the conserved F or W. The order of the fields is clone size, D gene, V gene, J gene, CDR3 DNA, CDR3 protein. D genes are given only for firm matches. The size field is filled for only some rows; it gives once, few, many or a size class.

>-|TRBD2|TRBV27|TRBJ2-1
TGTGCCAGCAGTCGACGACTAGCGGGAGTGGGTCGAGAATGGAATGAGCAGTTCTTC
CASSRRLAGVGREWNEQFF
>few|TRBD2|TRBV7-9|TRBJ2-1
TGTGCCACCAGAACGAAGCGGGAGAATGTCCACAATGAGCAGTTCTTC
CATRTKRENVHNEQFF
>few|TRBD2|TRBV7-8|TRBJ2-7
TGTGCCAGCAGCACTCCTTCGGGCGGGAGGGCTTCCGAGCAGTACTTC
CASSTPSGGRASEQYF
>-|TRBD2|TRBV7-3|TRBJ2-2
TGTGCCAGCAGCGGCGGGGGGAACACCGGGGAGCTGTTTTTT
CASSGGGNTGELFF
>few|TRBD1|TRBV7-2|TRBJ2-1
TGTGCCAGCAGCTTAGGGGGGACAGTCTTGGAATATGAGCAGTTCTTC
CASSLGGTVLEYEQFF
>-|-|TRBV20-1|TRBJ2-5
TGCAGTGCTGCAATCCAAGAGACCCAGTACTTC
CSAAIQETQYF
>few|TRBD2|TRBV5-4|TRBJ2-7
TGTGCCAGCAGCCCGACTAGCGGGAAGTCCTACGAGCAGTACTTC
CASSPTSGKSYEQYF
>many|-|TRBV7-2|TRBJ1-6
TGTGCCAGCAGCTTTGGGTTCGCTTATAATTCACCCCTCCACTTT
CASSFGFAYNSPLHF
>few|-|TRBV20-1|TRBJ1-4
TGCAGTGCCGGCGGCGTGGAACTGTTTTTT
CSAGGVELFF
>-|TRBD2|TRBV7-2|TRBJ2-3
TGTGCCAGCAGCTCCAGACTAGCGGTGATTAGCACAGATACGCAGTATTTT
CASSSRLAVISTDTQYF
>-|TRBD1|TRBV2|TRBJ2-1
TGTGCCAGCAGGAAGGGACAGGGGATCTACAATGAGCAGTTCTTC
CASRKGQGIYNEQFF
>-|TRBD2|TRBV24-1|TRBJ2-1
TGTGCCACCAGTGATTTAGGACTAGCGGGAGTCGGTCAGTTCTTC
CATSDLGLAGVGQFF
>many|TRBD2|TRBV12-3/TRBV12-4|TRBJ2-7
TGTGCCAGCACCCCGGGCGGGGGGGACTACGAGCAGTACTTC
CASTPGGGDYEQYF
>few|TRBD1|TRBV6-1|TRBJ1-5
TGTGCCAGCAGTTATAGACAGGGTTCCGAGCAGCCCCAGCATTTT
CASSYRQGSEQPQHF
>-|-|TRBV7-6|TRBJ2-1
TGTGCCAGCAGCCACTGGGGGGACAATGAGCAGTTCTTC
CASSHWGDNEQFF
>few|TRBD2|TRBV20-1|TRBJ2-2
TGCAGTGCTAGAGATAGCGGGAGGGACACCGGGGAGCTGTTTTTT
CSARDSGRDTGELFF
>-|-|TRBV5-5|TRBJ2-6
TGTGCCAGCAGCTTGGACTTAGTTGGGGCCAACGTCCTGACTTTC
CASSLDLVGANVLTF
>many|TRBD2|TRBV7-3|TRBJ2-6
TGTGCCAGCAGCTTAAGGTCTAGCGGGAGAGTAATCTCTGGGGCCAACGTCCTGACTTTC
CASSLRSSGRVISGANVLTF
>-|TRBD1|TRBV10-3|TRBJ1-1
TGTGCCATCAGTGAGTGGCAGGGGGCAGGGACTGAAGCTTTCTTT
CAISEWQGAGTEAFF
>-|-|TRBV7-8|TRBJ1-1
TGTGCCAGCAGCCACAGGGACACTGAAGCTTTCTTT
CASSHRDTEAFF
>few|-|TRBV12-3/TRBV12-4|TRBJ1-1
TGTGCCAGCACAAGGACCGCGGGCACTGAAGCTTTCTTT
CASTRTAGTEAFF
>few|-|TRBV12-3/TRBV12-4|TRBJ1-2
TGTGCCAGCAGTTACTTAACACAGGGAAGTGGTGGCTACACCTTC
CASSYLTQGSGGYTF
>-|-|TRBV19|TRBJ2-5
TGTGCCAGTAGTACCCTCTCGGAGCCAAACCAAGAGACCCAGTACTTC
CASSTLSEPNQETQYF
>many|-|TRBV20-1|TRBJ1-6
TGCAGTGCTAATGCCGGGGGGATTGATTCACCCCTCCACTTT
CSANAGGIDSPLHF
>-|TRBD1|TRBV29-1|TRBJ1-3
TGCAGCGTGGGTGGGACAGGGGATAATACTGGAAACACCATATATTTT
CSVGGTGDNTGNTIYF
>few|-|TRBV7-2|TRBJ1-1
TGTGCCAGCAGCTTAGCCCGACACCGGTTGAACACTGAAGCTTTCTTT
CASSLARHRLNTEAFF
>-|-|TRBV7-1|TRBJ1-5
TGTGCCAGCAGCTCTGCGGGGGGCAATCAGCCCCAGCATTTT
CASSSAGGNQPQHF
>-|-|TRBV11-3|TRBJ2-5
TGTGCCAGCAGCTCATGGGCGGATAAAGAGACCCAGTACTTC
CASSSWADKETQYF
>-|TRBD1|TRBV11-2|TRBJ1-1
TGTGCCAGCAGTGACAGGGTGAAGGGAGCTGAAGCTTTCTTT
CASSDRVKGAEAFF
>-|-|TRBV7-6|TRBJ2-2
TGTGCCAGCAGCGTTCTGGGGGACAACACCGGGGAGCTGTTTTTT
CASSVLGDNTGELFF
>-|TRBD2|TRBV7-2|TRBJ2-3
TGTGCCAGCAGCCTCGGACTAGCTACGCAGTATTTT
CASSLGLATQYF
>-|TRBD2|TRBV6-2/TRBV6-3|TRBJ2-1
TGTGCCAGCAGATTTCCGGGACTAGCGGGAAATGAGCAGTTCTTC
CASRFPGLAGNEQFF
>-|-|TRBV2|TRBJ1-4
TGTGCCAGCAGGCGTGGGGCACAGAGGGTTGAAAAACTGTTTTTT
CASRRGAQRVEKLFF
>once|-|TRBV27|TRBJ1-4
TGTGCCAGCAGTTTTACAGGCGAAAAACTGTTTTTT
CASSFTGEKLFF
>-|TRBD1|TRBV6-5|TRBJ2-5
TGTGCCAGCAGCCAGACAGGGAAAGAGACCCAGTACTTC
CASSQTGKETQYF
>-|TRBD1|TRBV28|TRBJ2-5
TGTGCCAGCAGTCCCTACAGGGGTTACCAAGAGACCCAGTACTTC
CASSPYRGYQETQYF
>-|-|TRBV11-2|TRBJ2-1
TGTGCCAGCAGAGGAGGGGGTTGGAATGAGCAGTTCTTC
CASRGGGWNEQFF
>-|TRBD2|TRBV7-2|TRBJ2-1
TGTGCCAGCAGCTCGGGACTACTCCACGGTGAGCAGTTCTTC
CASSSGLLHGEQFF
>-|TRBD1|TRBV11-2|TRBJ1-1
TGTGCCAGCAGCCAGGGGGAAAGAACTAACACTGAAGCTTTCTTT
CASSQGERTNTEAFF
>-|TRBD1|TRBV13|TRBJ2-1
TGTGCCAGCAGCCTCTATTTGGACAGGGGGCTGGTACGAGGAAAGTTCTTC
CASSLYLDRGLVRGKFF
>many|TRBD1|TRBV7-2|TRBJ2-3
TGTGCCAGCAGCCGTGACAGGGGGTTAGATACGCAGTATTTT
CASSRDRGLDTQYF
>few|-|TRBV10-1|TRBJ2-2
TGCGCCAGCAGTGCGCAGGCCGGGGAGCTGTTTTTT
CASSAQAGELFF
>many|-|TRBV29-1|TRBJ2-4
TGCAGCGTTGAAGAGGGGGCGAGCGGGTTTTACAAAAACATTCAGTACTTC
CSVEEGASGFYKNIQYF
>-|-|TRBV19|TRBJ1-5
TGTGCCAGTAGTACCGGAGATGTTAGCAATCAGCCCCAGCATTTT
CASSTGDVSNQPQHF
>few|TRBD1|TRBV11-2|TRBJ2-7
TGTGCCAGCAGCGTGTCCGAAAACAGGGGAATGAAGCAGTACTTC
CASSVSENRGMKQYF
>many|TRBD1|TRBV7-8|TRBJ2-1
TGTGCCAGCAGCCCCCGGGACAGGTCCCTATCCCCCTACAATGAGCAGTTCTTC
CASSPRDRSLSPYNEQFF
>many|-|TRBV7-2|TRBJ1-1
TGTGCCAGCAGACCCGACAGGACAATAAGCACTGAAGCTTTCTTT
CASRPDRTISTEAFF
>once|-|TRBV7-2|TRBJ1-5
TGTGCCAGCAGCTTAGAAAGGCAGGGCCATAATCAGCCCCAGCATTTT
CASSLERQGHNQPQHF
>many|TRBD1|TRBV7-2|TRBJ1-6
TGTGCCAGCAGCTTAGACAGGGGCTCACCCCTCCACTTT
CASSLDRGSPLHF
>few|-|TRBV7-9|TRBJ2-5
TGTGCCAGCAGCTTACTCTCATCTAGCGCCCAAGAGACCCAGTACTTC
CASSLLSSSAQETQYF
>few|-|TRBV12-3/TRBV12-4|TRBJ2-2
TGTGCCAGCAGTCGCAAAACTACCACTAGAGACACCGGGGAGCTGTTTTTT
CASSRKTTTRDTGELFF
>-|-|TRBV7-8|TRBJ1-3
TGTGCCAGCAGCTTAGTTGACAGGACTTACTCTGGAAACACCATATATTTT
CASSLVDRTYSGNTIYF